One sample yielded the 10 T cell receptor beta chains listed below, sequenced in a study of blood T cells in healthy people across ages. Primers used in a second PCR of about 7 to 12 cycles were a sample-barcoded 5' primer and a J-beta primer mix. TCRdb reprocessed the 5' RACE reads via MiXCR and lists one record per CDR3 protein. The sample has roughly 700,000 distinct CDR3 sequences, around half seen once. Source material: blood. The receptors were sampled from a woman in her fifties or sixties in good health.

This sequence joins TRBV29-1 and TRBJ2-6; D uncertain. The ends were cut back, 6 bases at V and 0 bases at J, with 6 bases in the middle. Per germline, CDR1 SQVTM and CDR2 ANQGSEA. CDR3 size: 13 residues. CDR3 region: CSVQTSGANVLTF. DNA for the CDR3: TGCAGCGTACAGACCTCTGGGGCCAACGTCCTGACTTTC.

This clonotype turned up a few times. This chain joins TRBV28 and TRBJ2-5; 13 positions match TRBD2. The junction had 4 bases not matched to a gene; V was cut back by 5 bases and J by 4 bases. CDR1 is MDHEN and CDR2 is SYDVKM in the germline V gene. The CDR3 has 15 residues. CDR3 bases: TGTGCCAGCAGTCCTGGACTAGCGGGAGTAGAGACCCAGTACTTC. Amino acid sequence: CASSPGLAGVETQYF.

V gene TRBV4-3 combines with J gene TRBJ2-4, with D perhaps assigned TRBD1 or TRBD2 (5 bases each). Germline V CDR1 and CDR2: LGHNA, YSLEER. The CDR3 has 17 residues. The V end lost 4 bases, the J end lost 0 bases, and 16 bases lay between the germline ends. CDR3 loop: CASSPNLGEIAKNIQYF. CDR3 nucleotide sequence: TGCGCCAGCAGCCCGAACCTGGGGGAGATAGCCAAAAACATTCAGTACTTC.

The chain links TRBV29-1 to TRBJ1-2; D gene uncertain. V lost 4 bases and J 0 bases, leaving 9 bases between the germline ends. The CDR3 extends over 13 amino acids. Per the germline V gene, CDR1 is SQVTM and CDR2 is ANQGSEA. CDR3 loop: CSVGGKSNYGYTF. CDR3 coding DNA: TGCAGCGTTGGAGGGAAGTCTAACTATGGCTACACCTTC.

This clonotype has a single count. This chain links TRBV7-2 with TRBJ2-7; 10 bases agree with TRBD2. Germline CDR1 and CDR2: SGHTA and FQGNSA. Trimming removed 4 bases from V and 3 bases from J; junction bases left unmatched: 9. The CDR3 totals 16 residues. In DNA form, the CDR3 reads TGTGCCAGCAGCTCACCTCGTACTAGCGGGGTCTACGAGCAGTACTTC. Protein product: CASSSPRTSGVYEQYF. Drawing the rest from reference TRBV7-2 and TRBJ2-7, the complete variable domain is GAGVSQSPSNKVTEKGKDVELRCDPISGHTALYWYRQSLGQGLEFLIYFQGNSAPDKSGLPSDRFSAERTGGSVSTLTIQRTQQEDSAVYLCASSSPRTSGVYEQYFGPGTRLTVT.

The rearrangement links TRBV24-1 to TRBJ2-5; D possibly corresponds to TRBD2 (6 bases). Germline V gene data show CDR1 as KGHDR and CDR2 as SFDVKD. Between the trimmed V and J ends, which lost 10 bases and 5 bases, there was a span of 16 bases. This CDR3 has 13 residues. The CDR3 region is CATSGRLRETQYF. In nucleotides, the CDR3 is TGTGCCACGTCTGGGAGGTTGAGGGAGACCCAGTACTTC.

J is TRBJ1-1 and V is TRBV7-3; D is unclear. Germline loops: CDR1 SGHTA, CDR2 FQGTGA. Trimming left V 5 bases short and J 4 bases short, with 14 bases between. This CDR3 has 14 amino acids. The CDR3 sequence is CASSPTSVVTEAFF. In DNA, the CDR3 is TGTGCCAGCAGCCCTACATCAGTGGTCACTGAAGCTTTCTTT.

V gene TRBV28 combines with J gene TRBJ2-1; D may be TRBD1 (5 bases). In germline, CDR1 is MDHEN, CDR2 SYDVKM. The CDR3 runs 12 residues. Between the trimmed V and J ends, which lost 2 bases and 8 bases, there was a span of 7 bases. CDR3 in amino acids: CASSLGHYEQFF. The CDR3 DNA sequence: TGTGCCAGCAGTTTAGGACATTATGAGCAGTTCTTC.

Turning to this clonotype: A read error is possible here, since a much larger clone lies one base away. V and J are TRBV2 and TRBJ2-7; D remains ambiguous. V lost 6 bases and J 3 bases, leaving 6 bases between the germline ends. The CDR3 runs 11 residues. The germline V gene has CDR1 SNHLY and CDR2 FYNNEI. CDR3 protein: CASRNYYEQYF. CDR3 in DNA: TGTGCCAGCAGGAATTACTACGAGCAGTACTTC.

The V call is TRBV12-3 or TRBV12-4, the J call TRBJ1-1, with D hard to call. This CDR3 is 13 amino acids long. Trimming took 3 bases from V and 9 from J, leaving 14 bases between them. Written as DNA, the CDR3 is TGTGCCAGCAGTTTGGAGAGATTTGGGAAAGCTTTCTTT. Translation: CASSLERFGKAFF.